Sequencing of this T cell receptor (beta chain) was carried out in a study of OX40 agonist ivuxolimab in advanced cancers. Background on the study: Two cutaneous melanoma patients and one hepatocellular carcinoma patient, three in all, had partial responses.

The data were produced by immunoSEQ multiplex PCR, yet TCRdb's version contains in-frame clones alone and is incomplete. The table lists some 94,000 clones, under 95% of them singletons. V was clipped by 4 bases and J by 3 bases, with 21 bases between them. The length of the CDR3 is 17 residues. Germline assignment: CDR1 LNHDA and CDR2 SQIVND (reference sequence). The TCR originated in an adult with an advanced solid tumor such as melanoma, head and neck, liver or kidney cancer. The chain uses TRBV19 and TRBJ1-2; the D is unclear. The source material was CD4+ or CD8+ T cells sorted from blood, sampled in a trial of the OX40 agonist ivuxolimab. This CDR3 is CASSTLGQVGSHYGYTF. The CDR3 coding sequence is TGTGCCAGTAGTACCCTTGGGCAGGTGGGGTCTCACTATGGCTACACCTTC.